Each of the 23 T cell receptor beta chains below was sequenced from the same sample in a study of cytomegalovirus exposure and HLA in healthy donors. The PCR was carried out with 60 Vbeta primers and 13 Jbeta primers. Measured with immunoSEQ multiplex PCR; TCRdb has only the in-frame clones, and not every one. The table lists 40,000 or so clones. Sequencing input: PBMCs. The receptors shown here come from a young woman in good health and CMV-seropositive.

The chain links TRBV5-1 to TRBJ2-7, with a weak D call TRBD2 (5 bases). Germline values: CDR1 SGHRS, CDR2 YFSETQ. The CDR3 is made up of 15 amino acids. V was pared by 2 bases and J by 5 bases, with 17 bases between. In DNA form, the CDR3 reads TGCGCCAGCAGCTTAGGACCGGAAAGCGGCCACGAGCAGTACTTC. It translates to CASSLGPESGHEQYF.

The rearrangement uses TRBV6-4 and TRBJ2-1; TRBD2 matches 8 bases. Germline values: CDR1 MRHNA, CDR2 SNTAGT. V lost 0 bases, J lost 7 bases, and 8 bases stayed unmatched. The CDR3 sequence is 16 residues long. CDR3 coding DNA: TGTGCCAGCAGTGACTCGGAGCGGGGGCCCACTAATGAGCAGTTCTTC. Translated: CASSDSERGPTNEQFF.

This rearrangement joins TRBV6-6 to TRBJ1-1; D not certain. Germline loops: CDR1 MNHNY, CDR2 SVGAGI (reference sequence). Trimming left V 4 bases short and J 5 bases short, with 14 bases between. The CDR3 spans 14 residues. The CDR3 DNA is TGTGCCAGCAGTTCCGGACGGGGAGGGACTGAAGCTTTCTTT. Translating it yields CASSSGRGGTEAFF.

J is TRBJ1-4 and V is TRBV5-6, with D perhaps matching TRBD1 (6 bases). Germline assignment: CDR1 SGHDT and CDR2 YYEEEE. This CDR3 spans 13 amino acids. With 1 base removed from V and 10 bases from J, the gap between germline ends came to 11 bases. CDR3 DNA sequence: TGTGCCAGCAGCTTGTCGGGCAGGGGAAAACTGTTTTTT. This codes for CASSLSGRGKLFF. The complete variable domain, with remaining parts taken from reference TRBV5-6 and TRBJ1-4, reads DAGVTQSPTHLIKTRGQQVTLRCSPKSGHDTVSWYQQALGQGPQFIFQYYEEEERQRGNFPDRFSGHQFPNYSSELNVNALLLGDSALYLCASSLSGRGKLFFGSGTQLSVL.

V gene TRBV4-1 combines with J gene TRBJ1-5, with 12 bases lining up with TRBD1. V lost 3 bases and J lost 5; bases outside the gene matches: 8. CDR3 length equals 17 residues. The germline V gene has CDR1 MGHRA and CDR2 YSYEKL. The CDR3 sequence: CASSQRAGTGGDQPQHF. CDR3 DNA: TGCGCCAGCAGCCAGCGGGCCGGGACAGGGGGCGATCAGCCCCAGCATTTT.

V is TRBV2 and J is TRBJ2-6; weak D call: TRBD1 (5 bases). The CDR3 extends over 18 amino acids. V was shortened by 1 base and J by 0 bases, with 13 bases between the two germline ends. Looked up from germline, CDR1 is SNHLY and CDR2 is FYNNEI. Written as DNA, the CDR3 is TGTGCCAGCAGTGAAGGGTGGACACGGAGCTCTGGGGCCAACGTCCTGACTTTC. Residues: CASSEGWTRSSGANVLTF. Together with reference TRBV2 and TRBJ2-6, the CDR3 gives the full variable domain: EPEVTQTPSHQVTQMGQEVILRCVPISNHLYFYWYRQILGQKVEFLVSFYNNEISEKSEIFDDQFSVERPDGSNFTLKIRSTKLEDSAMYFCASSEGWTRSSGANVLTFGAGSRLTVL.

The rearrangement joins TRBV4-1 to TRBJ2-7; 9 bases map to TRBD1. Germline-derived CDR1 and CDR2 are MGHRA and YSYEKL. The junction had 13 bases not matched to a gene; V was cut back by 8 bases and J by 2 bases. The CDR3 has 16 residues. The CDR3 bases are TGCGCCAGCTCCCGGTTAACCGGGACAGGGACCTACGAGCAGTACTTC. Translated: CASSRLTGTGTYEQYF.

The rearrangement links TRBV25-1 to TRBJ1-3; D uncertain. Germline lookup yields CDR1 MGHDK and CDR2 SYGVNS. The CDR3 contains 13 residues. The V end lost 6 bases, the J end lost 4 bases, and 10 bases lay between the germline ends. This chain's CDR3 is CASSLAPGNTIYF. The DNA of the CDR3 is TGTGCCAGCAGCCTAGCGCCCGGAAACACCATATATTTT.

The gene calls are TRBV15 and TRBJ1-3; D unclear. The CDR3 consists of 15 residues. Trimming cost V 4 bases and J 0 bases, with 10 bases left between them. Germline V CDR1 and CDR2: LNHNV, YYDKDF (reference sequence). The CDR3 DNA reads as TGTGCCACCAGCAAAGACCGGGTCTCTGGAAACACCATATATTTT. Translated, it gives CATSKDRVSGNTIYF.

The J gene is TRBJ1-2, the V gene TRBV30; TRBD1 aligns across 9 bases. The CDR3 has 15 amino acids. In germline, CDR1 is GTSNPN, CDR2 SVGIG (reference sequence). The ends lost 1 base at V and 8 bases at J; junction bases unmatched: 11. The CDR3 coding sequence is TGTGCCTGGAGTGCCTACCGGACAGGGGCAGGAGGCTACACCTTC. Amino acids: CAWSAYRTGAGGYTF.

The chain is built from TRBV19 and TRBJ1-5; 8 nucleotides match TRBD1. The germline gives CDR1 LNHDA, CDR2 SQIVND (reference sequence). The CDR3 totals 14 residues. The V segment lost 5 bases and the J segment 3 bases; nucleotides outside the gene matches: 3. This CDR3 is CASSPTGDNQPQHF. The CDR3 coding sequence is TGTGCCAGTAGTCCGACAGGGGACAATCAGCCCCAGCATTTT.

The rearrangement uses TRBV6-1 and TRBJ2-6; D gene uncertain. Looked up from germline, CDR1 is MNHNS and CDR2 is SASEGT. This CDR3 spans 16 amino acids. The V and J ends lost 0 bases and 2 bases respectively, with 8 bases between them. The CDR3 nucleotides are TGTGCCAGCAGTGAAGCCACCCGGGCTGGGGCCAACGTCCTGACTTTC. This codes for CASSEATRAGANVLTF.

To note about this clone: The junction and the germline gene differ at one end; a read error may be behind it. Distinct nucleotide sequences in the sample also encode this CDR3. The V gene is TRBV7-9, the J gene TRBJ1-6; perhaps TRBD1 as D (5 bases). The CDR3 has 16 amino acids. The germline gives CDR1 SEHNR, CDR2 FQNEAQ (reference sequence). The CDR3 loop reads CASSPLGQRDNSPLHF. For the CDR3, the DNA is TGTGCCAGCAGCCCCCTGGGGCAGAGAGATAATTCTCCCCTCCACTTT.

This chain uses TRBV23-1 with TRBJ2-1; 7 bases agree with TRBD1. TRBV23-1 carries the ORF label, with uncertain function. V lost 6 bases, J lost 0 bases, and 8 bases stayed unmatched. The CDR3 has 16 residues. CDR3 residues: CASRIGTASSYNEQFF. The CDR3 bases are TGCGCCAGCAGGATTGGGACAGCAAGCTCCTACAATGAGCAGTTCTTC.

J is TRBJ2-7 and V is TRBV5-1, with TRBD1 matching 8 bases. J lost 3 bases, V lost 4 bases, and 9 bases had no gene match. The CDR3 covers 15 residues. CDR1 is SGHRS, CDR2 YFSETQ, per germline. The CDR3 here is CASSLQTGAVYEQYF. The CDR3 DNA is TGCGCCAGCAGCCTCCAGACAGGGGCCGTCTACGAGCAGTACTTC. Using reference TRBV5-1 and TRBJ2-7 for the parts outside the CDR3, the full variable domain is KAGVTQTPRYLIKTRGQQVTLSCSPISGHRSVSWYQQTPGQGLQFLFEYFSETQRNKGNFPGRFSGRQFSNSRSEMNVSTLELGDSALYLCASSLQTGAVYEQYFGPGTRLTVT.

V gene TRBV5-1 combines with J gene TRBJ2-1, with 8 bases identical to TRBD2. Looked up from germline, CDR1 is SGHRS and CDR2 is YFSETQ. This CDR3 comprises 16 residues. J lost 3 bases, V lost 0 bases, and 5 bases had no gene match. CDR3 nucleotides: TGCGCCAGCAGCTTGGGGGGTAGCGGGGTCTACAATGAGCAGTTCTTC. Translation: CASSLGGSGVYNEQFF.

This chain's CDR3 is CASSLAHSSNQPQHF. The DNA of the CDR3 is TGTGCCAGCAGCCTCGCACACAGTAGCAATCAGCCCCAGCATTTT. The chain employs TRBV5-6 and TRBJ1-5, with D unresolved. CDR3 length: 15 residues. Germline lookup yields CDR1 SGHDT and CDR2 YYEEEE. V lost 4 bases, J lost 0 bases, and 11 bases lay in between.

The chain is built from TRBV27 and TRBJ1-6, with D unclear. This CDR3 region has 14 residues. Germline values: CDR1 MNHEY, CDR2 SMNVEV (reference sequence). The V gene lost 4 bases and the J gene lost 4 bases, with 8 bases spanning the gap. The CDR3 here is CASSWTGYNSPLHF. In DNA, the CDR3 is TGTGCCAGCAGTTGGACGGGATATAATTCACCCCTCCACTTT.

The chain has TRBV6-5 and TRBJ1-2; D is unclear. Trimming left V 0 bases short and J 8 bases short, with 16 bases between. Germline CDR1 MNHEY, CDR2 SVGAGI. CDR3 length: 15 amino acids. The CDR3 region is CASSYSYSPVEGYTF. CDR3 DNA: TGTGCCAGCAGTTACTCGTACAGTCCGGTTGAAGGCTACACCTTC.

The chain links TRBV6-4 to TRBJ2-1, with 9 bases fitting TRBD2. Germline trimming cut 3 bases from V and 6 bases from J; bases unmatched to any gene: 6. The germline gives CDR1 MRHNA, CDR2 SNTAGT. CDR3 size: 15 residues. The CDR3 nucleotides read TGTGCCAGCAGTGATGCGGGGGGGGCCGTCAATGAGCAGTTCTTC. This sequence encodes CASSDAGGAVNEQFF.

This chain connects TRBV6-6 to TRBJ1-5, with D possibly TRBD1 on 5 matching bases. Germline assignment: CDR1 MNHNY and CDR2 SVGAGI (reference sequence). Between the trimmed V and J ends, which lost 1 base and 4 bases, there was a span of 11 bases. CDR3 length equals 15 residues. CDR3 loop: CASSYLAGRNQPQHF. The CDR3 DNA reads TGTGCCAGCAGTTACTTAGCAGGGAGGAATCAGCCCCAGCATTTT.

The CDR3 nucleotides are TGTGCCAGCAGTCGACAGGTCGATTATAGCAATCAGCCCCAGCATTTT. This encodes CASSRQVDYSNQPQHF. This chain connects TRBV28 to TRBJ1-5; tentative D call: TRBD1 (6 bases). The germline V gene has CDR1 MDHEN and CDR2 SYDVKM. This CDR3 comprises 16 residues. V lost 5 bases and J lost 0, with 14 bases in between.

This chain links TRBV10-2 with TRBJ2-5; TRBD2 agrees at 9 bases. Germline V lookup: CDR1 WSHSY, CDR2 SAAADI. Trimming removed 6 bases from V and 2 bases from J; junction bases left unmatched: 7. CDR3 length equals 15 residues. The CDR3 reads CASRGLAGIQETQYF. The CDR3 coding sequence is TGCGCCAGCAGGGGGCTAGCGGGGATTCAAGAGACCCAGTACTTC.